This T cell receptor beta chain derives from a study of early T cells in non-severe SARS-CoV-2 infection. Study at large: Sequencing input comprised bulk RNA from unsorted whole blood; chain pairing was not available. Whole-study results and caveats: Matching with VDJdb favored anti-spike CD8 responses (missing private and CD4 specificities).

Turning to this clonotype: The antigen is unknown.

Individual cDNA molecules received unique molecular identifiers during library preparation. TCRdb reanalysed the 5' RACE reads using MiXCR and keeps one entry per CDR3 protein. This sample carries about 59,000 distinct CDR3 sequences, 10% to 13% of them seen once, and the ten largest clones take roughly 1.7%. The CDR3 sequence is 13 residues long. Per the germline V gene, CDR1 is MGHDK and CDR2 is SYGVNS. Trimming cost V 5 bases and J 8 bases, with 15 bases left between them. This chain uses TRBV25-1 with TRBJ1-2, with a weak D call TRBD1 (6 bases). The clonotype originates from an adult who was a healthcare worker with PCR-confirmed SARS-CoV-2 infection or an uninfected control (not recorded which). Sequencing used whole blood. DNA of the CDR3: TGTGCCAGCAGTTTACCAGGGGTCGGGGGCTACACCTTC. Its protein is CASSLPGVGGYTF.